This T cell receptor beta chain was captured in a study of T-cell reconstitution after alpha-beta-depleted transplantation in children. This clonotype appeared a few times. This CDR3 has 11 amino acids. Germline V gives CDR1 SGHDN, CDR2 FVKESK. Trimming removed 3 bases from V and 5 bases from J, with 5 bases in between. Unique molecular identifiers were built into the TCRbeta library. Via MiXCR, TCRdb re-called the PCR reads, giving one row per CDR3 protein. The table records a few hundred thousand distinct CDR3 sequences, less than 15% of them present only once. The starting material was PBMCs, obtained from the stem cell graft. The J gene is TRBJ2-7, the V gene TRBV14; D is unresolved. This receptor was obtained from a human donor who donated a stem cell graft to a child with Fanconi anemia. CDR3 in amino acids: CASSHVNEQYF. Here the CDR3 DNA reads TGTGCCAGCAGCCACGTCAACGAGCAGTACTTC.